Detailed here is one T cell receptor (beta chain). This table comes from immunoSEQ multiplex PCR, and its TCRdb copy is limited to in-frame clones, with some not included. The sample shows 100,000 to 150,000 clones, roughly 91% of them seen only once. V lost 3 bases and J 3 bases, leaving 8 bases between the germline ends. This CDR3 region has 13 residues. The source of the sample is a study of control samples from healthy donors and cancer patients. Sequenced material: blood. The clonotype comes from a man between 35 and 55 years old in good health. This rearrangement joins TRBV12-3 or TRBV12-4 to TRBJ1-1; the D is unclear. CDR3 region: CASSFRADTEAFF. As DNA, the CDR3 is TGTGCCAGCAGTTTCCGGGCCGACACTGAAGCTTTCTTT.